This T cell receptor (beta chain) was sequenced for a study of CD8 T cells in ankylosing spondylitis. The germline V and J ends were trimmed by 6 bases and 8 bases, with 13 bases remaining between them. Germline values: CDR1 MNHNY, CDR2 SVGAGI (reference sequence). The length of the CDR3 is 12 residues. Regarding the study as a whole: Reactive arthritis synovial fluid and blood were previously reported to contain some motif variants. From matched ankylosing spondylitis synovial fluid, disease-linked clones were reportedly recovered at significantly enriched levels. Within ankylosing spondylitis blood, a TCR beta motif made up of eight or nine highly homologous variants appeared to be characteristic.

Molecular-barcoded quantitative 5'-RACE produced these TCR beta libraries. In TCRdb, the 5' RACE reads were re-called with MiXCR into one record per CDR3 protein. This table holds about 220,000 distinct CDR3 sequences, 7.3% found once. To note about this clonotype: Its specificity is unknown.

The clonotype comes from a male donor with ankylosing spondylitis. What was sequenced was blood, either unsorted or a sorted T cell fraction (not recorded which). V gene TRBV6-6 combines with J gene TRBJ1-1, with D possibly being TRBD1 (5 bases). In nucleotides, the CDR3 is TGTGCCAGCAGCTACCTCAGGGAGGAAGCTTTCTTT. Translated: CASSYLREEAFF.